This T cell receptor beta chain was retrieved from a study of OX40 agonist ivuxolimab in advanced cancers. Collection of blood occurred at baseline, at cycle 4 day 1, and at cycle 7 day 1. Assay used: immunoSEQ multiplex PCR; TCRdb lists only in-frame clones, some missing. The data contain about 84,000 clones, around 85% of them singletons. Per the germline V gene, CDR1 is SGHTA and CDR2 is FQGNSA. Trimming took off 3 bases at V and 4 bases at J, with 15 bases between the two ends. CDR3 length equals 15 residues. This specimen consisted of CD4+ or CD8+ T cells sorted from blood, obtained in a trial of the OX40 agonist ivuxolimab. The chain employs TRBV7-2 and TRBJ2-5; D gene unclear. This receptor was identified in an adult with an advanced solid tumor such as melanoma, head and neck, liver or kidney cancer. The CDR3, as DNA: TGTGCCAGCAGCTTGCGCGCGGACGGCGGAGAGACCCAGTACTTC. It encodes CASSLRADGGETQYF.